The 9 T cell receptor beta chains listed next were all sequenced from one sample in a study of cytomegalovirus exposure and HLA in healthy donors. The PCR was carried out with 60 Vbeta primers and 13 Jbeta primers. Profiled with immunoSEQ multiplex PCR; TCRdb holds only in-frame clones, not every one. The profile covers approximately 79,000 clones, with around 68% appearing a single time and about 9.1% taken by the ten largest. The sample taken for sequencing was PBMCs. The source is a middle-aged man in good health and CMV-seropositive.

This sequence joins TRBV15 and TRBJ2-1; 7 bases map to TRBD1. Trimming took 1 base from V and 7 from J; bases not matched to a gene: 7. This CDR3 spans 15 amino acids. The germline CDR1 and CDR2 sequences are LNHNV and YYDKDF (reference sequence). CDR3 in amino acids: CATSRGLGGYNEQFF. CDR3 nucleotide sequence: TGTGCCACCAGCAGAGGCCTAGGGGGCTATAATGAGCAGTTCTTC.

The genes are TRBV7-2 and TRBJ2-7, with 11 bases fitting TRBD2. This CDR3 contains 14 residues. The germline CDR1 and CDR2 sequences are SGHTA and FQGNSA. The V gene end was trimmed by 5 bases and the J gene end by 2 bases; junction bases not matched to a gene: 2. The CDR3, as DNA: TGTGCCAGCAGCAGACTAGCGGGACCCTACGAGCAGTACTTC. Protein product: CASSRLAGPYEQYF.

V gene TRBV28 combines with J gene TRBJ1-3, with D possibly matching TRBD1 (5 bases). The length of the CDR3 is 15 residues. The germline gives CDR1 MDHEN, CDR2 SYDVKM. Trimming stripped 2 bases from V and 0 bases from J, with 8 bases between. The CDR3 DNA reads TGTGCCAGCAGTTTACACAGGAGCTCTGGAAACACCATATATTTT. Residues: CASSLHRSSGNTIYF. The entire variable domain, with the rest obtained from reference TRBV28 and TRBJ1-3, is as follows: DVKVTQSSRYLVKRTGEKVFLECVQDMDHENMFWYRQDPGLGLRLIYFSYDVKMKEKGDIPEGYSVSREKKERFSLILESASTNQTSMYLCASSLHRSSGNTIYFGEGSWLTVV.

This clone has a handful of counts. The gene calls are TRBV5-8 and TRBJ2-3; 7 bases fit TRBD2. Germline values: CDR1 SGHTS, CDR2 YDEGEE. The CDR3 covers 15 residues. V dropped 4 bases and J dropped 2; count of bases not matched to a gene: 7. The CDR3 DNA sequence: TGTGCCAGCAGCCCCGGGGGGTCTTTCACAGATACGCAGTATTTT. Its translation is CASSPGGSFTDTQYF.

The chain couples TRBV7-6 to TRBJ2-2; no firm D call. V lost 3 bases and J lost 4, with 6 bases in between. Germline V gives CDR1 SGHVS, CDR2 FNYEAQ. The CDR3 sequence is 13 residues long. CDR3 nucleotide sequence: TGTGCCAGCAGCTTTACTTTCACCGGGGAGCTGTTTTTT. It codes for CASSFTFTGELFF.

This chain joins TRBV27 and TRBJ2-1, with 10 bases aligning to TRBD2. CDR1 is MNHEY and CDR2 is SMNVEV in the germline V gene (reference sequence). This CDR3 comprises 18 residues. The ends lost 0 bases at V and 12 bases at J; junction bases unmatched: 17. In DNA, the CDR3 is TGTGCCAGCAGTTTATCGCCTTCCACTAGCGGGGCCCTCTGGCGGCAGTTCTTC. It is translated as CASSLSPSTSGALWRQFF.

V gene TRBV30 combines with J gene TRBJ1-4; 7 nucleotides line up with TRBD1. The J segment lost 5 bases and the V segment lost 2 bases, leaving 5 bases of the junction unmatched. The CDR3 has 14 residues. Looked up from germline, CDR1 is GTSNPN and CDR2 is SVGIG (reference sequence). CDR3 sequence: CAWSPTGKNEKLFF. The CDR3 DNA sequence: TGTGCCTGGAGTCCGACAGGGAAGAATGAAAAACTGTTTTTT.

This chain joins TRBV9 and TRBJ2-5; D might be TRBD1 (5 bases). This CDR3 is 14 amino acids long. Germline loops: CDR1 SGDLS, CDR2 YYNGEE. Trimming stripped 4 bases from V and 3 bases from J, with 13 bases between. The CDR3 DNA reads as TGTGCCAGCAGCCAAACTGGGGCAGAAGAGACCCAGTACTTC. Residues: CASSQTGAEETQYF.

The rearrangement joins TRBV10-3 to TRBJ2-3; D may be TRBD2 (6 bases). From germline, CDR1 is ENHRY and CDR2 SYGVKD. Trimming took 8 bases from V and 1 from J, leaving 19 bases between them. The CDR3 spans 16 residues. This CDR3 reads CAIGPGAVSGTDTQYF. The CDR3 nucleotides are TGTGCCATCGGACCGGGAGCAGTTTCTGGCACAGATACGCAGTATTTT.